Shown below are 4 T cell receptor beta chains from a single sample sequenced in a study of T cells after yellow fever vaccination. One entry per CDR3 protein, called by TCRdb with MiXCR from the 5' RACE reads. The repertoire has about 99,000 distinct CDR3 sequences, roughly 5.2% of them found once; the top ten carry more than 40%. The specimen was CD8+ T cells sorted from PBMCs, collected 10 days after the yellow fever booster vaccination. The receptors shown here come from a man between 18 and 35 years old who received the YFV17D yellow fever vaccine.

CDR3 protein: CSARENTGELFF. The CDR3 nucleotides read TGCAGTGCTAGAGAAAACACCGGGGAGCTGTTTTTT. The J gene is TRBJ2-2, the V gene TRBV20-1; D remains unclear. The CDR3 sequence is 12 residues long. V was pared by 0 bases and J by 2 bases, with 1 base between. Germline V CDR1 and CDR2: DFQATT, SNEGSKA (reference sequence).

In this sample, this clonotype turned up many times. The V and J genes are TRBV6-2 or TRBV6-3 and TRBJ1-1, with TRBD1 as a possible D gene (5 bases). The CDR3 has 14 residues. Deletions cut 6 bases from V and 4 bases from J, with 15 bases between. The germline V gene has CDR1 MNHEY and CDR2 SVGEGT. This CDR3 reads CASSRDGLATEAFF. The CDR3 nucleotides are TGTGCCAGCAGCCGGGACGGGCTTGCCACTGAAGCTTTCTTT.

This clonotype has ten or more counts. The J gene is TRBJ2-7, the V gene TRBV12-3 or TRBV12-4, with 8 bases matching TRBD2. V lost 4 bases to trimming and J lost 0 bases; unmatched junction nucleotides: 8. This CDR3 has 16 amino acids. For the CDR3, the DNA is TGTGCCAGCAGTTCCCTGACTAGCGTCAGCTCCTACGAGCAGTACTTC. Amino acids: CASSSLTSVSSYEQYF.

The sample holds a few counts of this clonotype. The J gene is TRBJ1-5, the V gene TRBV20-1; D is unclear. The CDR3 runs 10 residues. CDR1 and CDR2 (germline): DFQATT, SNEGSKA (reference sequence). Trimming shortened V by 1 base and J by 7 bases, and 2 bases separated the two germline ends. The CDR3, as DNA: TGCAGTGCTAGAGTCCAGCCCCAGCATTTT. The encoded protein is CSARVQPQHF.